One and the same sample provided the 27 T cell receptor beta chains below, sequenced in a study of a mutant IDH1 vaccine in newly diagnosed glioma listed by TCRdb under 2021. Libraries were prepared through the immunoSEQ multiplex PCR assay. Entries here come from immuneACCESS through TCRdb and include only in-frame sequences with V and J called. Some clones fail to appear in such tables; in the studies checked, an unresolved V gene covers under half of the shortfall, and the cause of the remainder is unknown. This sample is represented by some 23,000 clones; around 93% of them were singletons. The top ten clones comprise roughly 1.1% of the sample. The time point label here, explained by the study, means: baseline, week 1 (first vaccination visit). The treatment or condition label on this specimen signifies: pre-vaccination baseline after standard-of-care therapy. Material: PBMCs, obtained from a glioma patient treated with radiotherapy, temozolomide or both. These receptors all stem from a man aged 40-49 years with glioma.

The chain combines TRBV6-5 with TRBJ1-1; D gene unclear. CDR3 length: 12 residues. Germline CDR1 reads MNHEY; CDR2 reads SVGAGI. V was trimmed by 5 bases and J by 6 bases, leaving 10 bases between them. CDR3: CASSRPLSEAFF. In DNA, the CDR3 is TGTGCCAGCAGTCGGCCGCTGTCTGAAGCTTTCTTT.

In DNA, the CDR3 is TGTGCCATCAGTGAGTCGATTGTAGCGGGAGGTATAAACACCGGGGAGCTGTTTTTT. It translates to CAISESIVAGGINTGELFF. The chain employs TRBV10-3 and TRBJ2-2; 10 bases line up with TRBD2. This CDR3 is 19 amino acids long. The germline V gene has CDR1 ENHRY and CDR2 SYGVKD. The V segment lost 0 bases and the J segment 2 bases; nucleotides outside the gene matches: 9.

This clone occurred once. This chain joins TRBV11-3 and TRBJ2-6; no firm D call. The CDR3 sequence is 16 residues long. V lost 1 base and J lost 2, with 9 bases in between. Per the germline V gene, CDR1 is SGHNT and CDR2 is YENEEA. CDR3 in DNA: TGTGCCAGCAGCTTAGGCGGAGTCCCTGGGGCCAACGTCCTGACTTTC. Translated: CASSLGGVPGANVLTF.

This clone was counted a few times. V and J are TRBV6-5 and TRBJ2-7; no reliable D call. The V end lost 2 bases, the J end lost 2 bases, and 7 bases lay between the germline ends. CDR3 size: 13 residues. CDR1 MNHEY and CDR2 SVGAGI come from the germline V gene. Written as DNA, the CDR3 is TGTGCCAGCAGTTACGATATAGCCTACGAGCAGTACTTC. As protein: CASSYDIAYEQYF.

The chain links TRBV19 to TRBJ2-3; 7 nucleotides align to TRBD1. Germline trimming cut 4 bases from V and 5 bases from J; bases unmatched to any gene: 6. Germline CDR1 is LNHDA and CDR2 is SQIVND (reference sequence). This CDR3 spans 14 amino acids. DNA for the CDR3: TGTGCCAGTAGTAGCGACAGGGTCCAAGATACGCAGTATTTT. Amino acid sequence: CASSSDRVQDTQYF.

This rearrangement joins TRBV2 to TRBJ2-1, with a tentative D call TRBD2 (5 bases). CDR1 is SNHLY and CDR2 is FYNNEI in the germline V gene. The ends were cut back, 7 bases at V and 0 bases at J, with 13 bases in the middle. There are 15 residues in the CDR3. The CDR3 protein is CASTDSESSYNEQFF. The DNA for the CDR3 is TGTGCCAGCACCGATAGCGAGAGCTCCTACAATGAGCAGTTCTTC. Supplemented by reference TRBV2 and TRBJ2-1, the full variable domain reads EPEVTQTPSHQVTQMGQEVILRCVPISNHLYFYWYRQILGQKVEFLVSFYNNEISEKSEIFDDQFSVERPDGSNFTLKIRSTKLEDSAMYFCASTDSESSYNEQFFGPGTRLTVL.

This clone was found once. V and J are TRBV18 and TRBJ2-3, with TRBD1 matching over 7 bases. Germline CDR1 reads KGHSH; CDR2 reads LQKENI. The CDR3 is 17 residues long. After removal of 4 bases from V and 0 bases from J, the junction contained 10 bases not matched to a gene. The DNA for the CDR3 is TGTGCCAGCTCACAGGACAGGATTTTCTCTAGCACAGATACGCAGTATTTT. Amino acid sequence: CASSQDRIFSSTDTQYF.

This clone was seen just once. The chain carries TRBV5-1 and TRBJ2-3; 9 bases line up with TRBD1. This CDR3 region has 18 residues. After removal of 4 bases from V and 6 bases from J, the junction contained 18 bases not matched to a gene. Germline V CDR1 and CDR2: SGHRS, YFSETQ. The CDR3 DNA reads TGCGCCAGCAGCCAAACACGCCGGACAGGGGCATTAAGGGATACGCAGTATTTT. It codes for CASSQTRRTGALRDTQYF.

This clone is a singleton in its sample. The chain couples TRBV4-3 to TRBJ1-2, with D uncertain. The germline V gene has CDR1 LGHNA and CDR2 YSLEER. V was trimmed by 4 bases and J by 2 bases, leaving 14 bases between them. The length of the CDR3 is 15 residues. CDR3 amino acids: CASSRTWQENYGYTF. The CDR3 DNA follows: TGCGCCAGCAGCCGGACTTGGCAGGAAAACTATGGCTACACCTTC.

The chain joins TRBV25-1 to TRBJ2-3; no definite D call. The germline V and J ends were trimmed by 1 base and 4 bases, with 9 bases remaining between them. The germline V gene has CDR1 MGHDK and CDR2 SYGVNS. CDR3 size: 14 residues. In nucleotides, the CDR3 is TGTGCCAGCAGTGAATCAAGGGTGGCAGATACGCAGTATTTT. This codes for CASSESRVADTQYF.

V usage is TRBV19 and J usage is TRBJ2-3, with a weak D call TRBD2 (7 bases). CDR1 is LNHDA and CDR2 is SQIVND in the germline V gene (reference sequence). Between the trimmed V and J ends, which lost 6 bases and 1 base, there was a span of 17 bases. The CDR3 length is 16 residues. The CDR3 spells CASSPLGGAGTDTQYF. Written as DNA, the CDR3 is TGTGCCAGTAGCCCATTAGGGGGGGCGGGCACAGATACGCAGTATTTT.

The V gene is TRBV5-6, the J gene TRBJ2-5; 13 bases map to TRBD2. Gene TRBJ2-7 matches the end of the DNA better, so the J call may be wrong. Per the germline V gene, CDR1 is SGHDT and CDR2 is YYEEEE. The CDR3 totals 16 residues. The CDR3 is CASSFRRLAGGLEQYF. The CDR3 nucleotides are TGTGCCAGCAGCTTCCGCAGACTAGCGGGGGGACTCGAGCAGTACTTC.

The J gene is TRBJ2-7, the V gene TRBV19; D is unclear. CDR1 is LNHDA and CDR2 is SQIVND in the germline V gene (reference sequence). This CDR3 contains 13 residues. Trimming shortened V by 6 bases and J by 4 bases, and 13 bases separated the two germline ends. CDR3 amino acids: CASSPASLYEQYF. CDR3 in DNA: TGTGCCAGTAGCCCAGCGAGCCTTTACGAGCAGTACTTC.

This chain connects TRBV7-9 to TRBJ1-1, with D possibly TRBD1 on 6 matching bases. Germline lookup yields CDR1 SEHNR and CDR2 FQNEAQ (reference sequence). The V and J ends lost 3 bases and 2 bases respectively, with 13 bases between them. The CDR3 is 15 residues long. The chain's CDR3 is CASSLGGAANTEAFF. CDR3 nucleotide sequence: TGTGCCAGCAGCTTGGGGGGGGCAGCAAACACTGAAGCTTTCTTT.

In DNA form, the CDR3 reads TGCGCCAGCAGCTACAGACCTGGGAACACTGAAGCTTTCTTT. It specifies CASSYRPGNTEAFF. The gene calls are TRBV5-1 and TRBJ1-1; D remains ambiguous. Per the germline V gene, CDR1 is SGHRS and CDR2 is YFSETQ. The CDR3 extends over 14 amino acids. Deletions cut 3 bases from V and 1 base from J, with 10 bases between.

CDR3 in amino acids: CASKQEGLATDTQYF. The CDR3 coding sequence is TGTGCCAGCAAACAAGAGGGACTAGCAACAGATACGCAGTATTTT. J is TRBJ2-3 and V is TRBV7-9; TRBD2 aligns across 9 bases. V shed 7 bases, J shed 3 bases, and the junction held 8 bases outside the gene matches. Germline CDR1 and CDR2: SEHNR and FQNEAQ (reference sequence). The CDR3 spans 15 residues.

This chain connects TRBV5-5 to TRBJ2-7; D might be TRBD1 or TRBD2, each matching 5 bases. Germline V CDR1 and CDR2: SGHKS, YYEKEE (reference sequence). The CDR3 has 15 residues. The V and J ends lost 2 bases and 5 bases respectively, with 17 bases between them. The CDR3 region is CASSFSRGPGNEQYF. DNA of the CDR3: TGTGCCAGCAGCTTTTCGAGGGGTCCGGGAAACGAGCAGTACTTC.

V gene TRBV5-6 combines with J gene TRBJ1-2; 9 bases are shared with TRBD1. CDR3 length: 19 amino acids. The junction had 14 bases not matched to a gene; V was cut back by 0 bases and J by 2 bases. Germline CDR1 reads SGHDT; CDR2 reads YYEEEE. The CDR3 sequence: CASSLGAFSWDRENYGYTF. The CDR3 coding sequence is TGTGCCAGCAGCTTGGGTGCGTTCTCCTGGGACAGGGAGAACTATGGCTACACCTTC.

V is TRBV30 and J is TRBJ2-2, with D unresolved. Per germline, CDR1 GTSNPN and CDR2 SVGIG (reference sequence). The CDR3 sequence is 11 residues long. V was clipped by 5 bases and J by 5 bases, with 6 bases between them. This CDR3 is CAWDKTGELFF. In nucleotides, the CDR3 is TGTGCCTGGGACAAAACCGGGGAGCTGTTTTTT.

The rearrangement links TRBV25-1 to TRBJ2-7; D remains unclear. The germline CDR1 and CDR2 sequences are MGHDK and SYGVNS. V was cut by 1 base and J by 6 bases, with 7 bases left in between. The CDR3 length is 12 residues. The CDR3 nucleotides read TGTGCCAGCAGTGAATTCGGGCGCGAGCAGTACTTC. This encodes CASSEFGREQYF.

The J gene is TRBJ2-7, the V gene TRBV28; 10 bases map to TRBD1. This CDR3 comprises 14 residues. V lost 6 bases, J lost 6 bases, and 8 bases stayed unmatched. Germline loops: CDR1 MDHEN, CDR2 SYDVKM. CDR3 nucleotides: TGTGCCAGCAGAGCTCCGGGACAGGGGCGCGAGCAGTACTTC. Encoded protein: CASRAPGQGREQYF.

This rearrangement joins TRBV5-6 to TRBJ2-4; 15 bases map to TRBD2. The germline V gene has CDR1 SGHDT and CDR2 YYEEEE. This CDR3 contains 16 residues. Trimming cost V 6 bases and J 6 bases; bases outside gene matches: 7. CDR3 loop: CASTRTSGGAGNIQYF. The CDR3 DNA reads as TGTGCCAGCACCCGGACTAGCGGGGGGGCCGGAAACATTCAGTACTTC. Drawing the rest from reference TRBV5-6 and TRBJ2-4, the complete variable domain is DAGVTQSPTHLIKTRGQQVTLRCSPKSGHDTVSWYQQALGQGPQFIFQYYEEEERQRGNFPDRFSGHQFPNYSSELNVNALLLGDSALYLCASTRTSGGAGNIQYFGAGTRLSVL.

The V gene is TRBV30, the J gene TRBJ2-6; D is uncertain. The V gene's germline CDR1 is GTSNPN and CDR2 SVGIG (reference sequence). Trimming took 0 bases from V and 0 from J, leaving 9 bases between them. This CDR3 has 16 amino acids. CDR3 DNA sequence: TGTGCCTGGAGTGTCGGGCAGATCTCTGGGGCCAACGTCCTGACTTTC. It codes for CAWSVGQISGANVLTF.

V and J are TRBV11-2 and TRBJ2-5; 7 positions match TRBD1. The DNA end is a closer match to TRBJ2-7, so the J assignment may be wrong. Germline CDR1 reads SGHAT; CDR2 reads FQNNGV. There are 15 residues in the CDR3. The CDR3 sequence is CASSLIGRGFYEQYF. In DNA form, the CDR3 reads TGTGCCAGCAGCTTAATAGGCAGGGGGTTCTACGAGCAGTACTTC.

This clone has only one observation. This chain joins TRBV19 and TRBJ1-1; D may be TRBD1 (5 bases). Per germline, CDR1 LNHDA and CDR2 SQIVND (reference sequence). V was clipped by 5 bases and J by 5 bases, with 18 bases between them. CDR3 size: 15 residues. This chain's CDR3 is CASSPAGRGGTEAFF. The DNA of the CDR3 is TGTGCCAGTAGTCCCGCCGGGAGGGGAGGTACTGAAGCTTTCTTT.

The V and J genes are TRBV14 and TRBJ1-2; D remains ambiguous. Germline V gene lookup returns CDR1 SGHDN and CDR2 FVKESK. The CDR3 loop spans 15 amino acids. V gave up 0 bases and J gave up 3 bases, with 11 bases separating them. The CDR3 region has the DNA TGTGCCAGCAGCCAAGAGCGGGGTGTACACTATGGCTACACCTTC. Residues: CASSQERGVHYGYTF.

The V call is TRBV9, the J call TRBJ2-7; TRBD1 aligns across 7 bases. The germline V gene has CDR1 SGDLS and CDR2 YYNGEE. The CDR3 spans 16 residues. V gave up 3 bases and J gave up 1 base; unmatched junction bases: 10. The CDR3 DNA reads as TGTGCCAGCAGCGAAGGCACCGGGACAGAGTCCTACGAGCAGTACTTC. This sequence encodes CASSEGTGTESYEQYF. Supplemented by reference TRBV9 and TRBJ2-7, the full variable domain reads DSGVTQTPKHLITATGQRVTLRCSPRSGDLSVYWYQQSLDQGLQFLIQYYNGEERAKGNILERFSAQQFPDLHSELNLSSLELGDSALYFCASSEGTGTESYEQYFGPGTRLTVT.